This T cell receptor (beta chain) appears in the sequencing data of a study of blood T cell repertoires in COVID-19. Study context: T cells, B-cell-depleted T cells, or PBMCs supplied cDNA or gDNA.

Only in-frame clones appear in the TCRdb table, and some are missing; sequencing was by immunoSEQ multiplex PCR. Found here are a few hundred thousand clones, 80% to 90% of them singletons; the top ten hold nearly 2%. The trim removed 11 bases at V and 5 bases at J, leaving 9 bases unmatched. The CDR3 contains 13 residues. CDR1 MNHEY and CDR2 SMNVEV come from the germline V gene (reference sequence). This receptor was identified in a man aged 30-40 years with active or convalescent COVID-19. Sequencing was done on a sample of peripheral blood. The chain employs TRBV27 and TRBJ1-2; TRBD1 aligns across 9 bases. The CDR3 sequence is CAAKRGQGYGYTF. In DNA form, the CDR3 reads TGTGCCGCGAAGAGGGGACAGGGATATGGCTACACCTTC.